This T cell receptor beta chain was identified during a study of T cell responses to AZD1222 COVID-19 vaccine. With regard to this clone: The target antigen is unknown.

Sequencing was performed with immunoSEQ multiplex PCR; in TCRdb, only in-frame clones are kept and a portion is missing. The sample holds about 140,000 clones, 75% to 90% seen once. Findings and caveats of the study: There were mostly white British donors and more females than males, and clonal diversity was possibly underestimated.

There are 15 residues in the CDR3. The germline gives CDR1 MDHEN, CDR2 SYDVKM. V gave up 3 bases and J gave up 1 base, with 12 bases separating them. The chain combines TRBV28 with TRBJ1-1, with a tentative D call TRBD1 (6 bases). This receptor was taken from an adult in good health. Here the sequenced sample was peripheral blood, taken on day 0 of AZD1222 vaccination. CDR3 protein: CASSFPGTKNTEAFF. CDR3 sequence (DNA): TGTGCCAGCAGTTTTCCGGGGACAAAGAACACTGAAGCTTTCTTT.